Listed below are T cell receptor beta chains from one sample, sequenced in a study of a mutant IDH1 vaccine in newly diagnosed glioma. These receptors are not linked to any known antigen. The method was immunoSEQ multiplex PCR; TCRdb's version includes in-frame clones alone and lacks a portion of them. The table shows fewer than 40,000 clones, with roughly three fifths occurring only once. The material sequenced was PBMCs, taken from a glioma patient whose treatment included an IDH1 peptide vaccine. Source of these receptors: a woman aged 18-30 years with glioma. CDR3s include the opening cysteine and the closing phenylalanine or tryptophan. Fields, in order: clone size, V gene, D gene, J gene, CDR3 protein, CDR3 DNA. The D gene is left open where the match is weak. Some rows mark clone size as missing; the rest say once, few, many or name a class of expanded clone.

clone_size: -
v_call: TRBV11-1
d_call: TRBD2
j_call: TRBJ2-3
cdr3_aa: CASSLAGPGRVYF
cdr3_nt: TGTGCCAGCAGCTTAGCGGGGCCAGGGAGGGTTTATTTT

clone_size: -
v_call: TRBV19
d_call: -
j_call: TRBJ1-5
cdr3_aa: CASSFEETGKIYSNQPQHF
cdr3_nt: TGTGCCAGTAGTTTTGAAGAGACAGGAAAGATTTATAGCAATCAGCCCCAGCATTTT

clone_size: -
v_call: TRBV30
d_call: TRBD1
j_call: TRBJ1-1
cdr3_aa: CAWSPVPGQGLKWRGTEAFF
cdr3_nt: TGTGCCTGGAGTCCCGTCCCGGGACAGGGCCTTAAGTGGCGGGGCACTGAAGCTTTCTTT

clone_size: -
v_call: TRBV7-8
d_call: -
j_call: TRBJ1-1
cdr3_aa: CASSLMTEFYTEAFF
cdr3_nt: TGTGCCAGCAGCCTGATGACAGAATTCTACACTGAAGCTTTCTTT

clone_size: -
v_call: TRBV27
d_call: -
j_call: TRBJ2-7
cdr3_aa: CASSLSSGIEQYF
cdr3_nt: TGTGCCAGCAGTTTATCGTCCGGGATCGAGCAGTACTTC

clone_size: few
v_call: TRBV5-1
d_call: TRBD2
j_call: TRBJ2-7
cdr3_aa: CASSQGLASEQYF
cdr3_nt: TGCGCCAGCAGCCAGGGACTAGCGTCCGAGCAGTACTTC

clone_size: -
v_call: TRBV29-1
d_call: TRBD1
j_call: TRBJ2-6
cdr3_aa: CSVLGGTGVSGANVLTF
cdr3_nt: TGCAGCGTCTTAGGAGGGACAGGGGTCTCTGGGGCCAACGTCCTGACTTTC

clone_size: -
v_call: TRBV11-3
d_call: TRBD2
j_call: TRBJ2-5
cdr3_aa: CASSSRTSPQGGETQYF
cdr3_nt: TGTGCCAGCAGCTCAAGGACTAGCCCCCAAGGGGGAGAGACCCAGTACTTC

clone_size: -
v_call: TRBV6-6
d_call: -
j_call: TRBJ2-7
cdr3_aa: CASTWQATYEQYF
cdr3_nt: TGTGCCAGCACGTGGCAGGCCACCTACGAGCAGTACTTC

clone_size: -
v_call: TRBV6-6
d_call: TRBD2
j_call: TRBJ2-1
cdr3_aa: CASSYIKTSGGEQFF
cdr3_nt: TGTGCCAGCAGTTACATTAAGACTAGCGGGGGTGAGCAGTTCTTC

clone_size: few
v_call: TRBV30
d_call: -
j_call: TRBJ2-7
cdr3_aa: CAWSVGLSYEQYF
cdr3_nt: TGTGCCTGGAGTGTCGGGCTTTCCTACGAGCAGTACTTC

clone_size: -
v_call: TRBV7-2
d_call: -
j_call: TRBJ2-7
cdr3_aa: CASSLGSGSSYEQYF
cdr3_nt: TGTGCCAGCAGCTTAGGGTCCGGGAGCTCCTACGAGCAGTACTTC

clone_size: -
v_call: TRBV6-6
d_call: TRBD1
j_call: TRBJ1-2
cdr3_aa: CASSYSMTGTYGYTF
cdr3_nt: TGTGCCAGCAGTTACTCAATGACAGGGACCTATGGCTACACCTTC

clone_size: -
v_call: TRBV4-1
d_call: -
j_call: TRBJ2-2
cdr3_aa: CASSQQRNTGELFF
cdr3_nt: TGCGCCAGCAGCCAGCAGAGAAACACCGGGGAGCTGTTTTTT

clone_size: -
v_call: TRBV19
d_call: -
j_call: TRBJ2-3
cdr3_aa: CASSVGEPSTDTQYF
cdr3_nt: TGTGCCAGTAGTGTCGGAGAACCTAGCACAGATACGCAGTATTTT

clone_size: -
v_call: TRBV10-3
d_call: -
j_call: TRBJ2-5
cdr3_aa: CAISESFAGSGAQYF
cdr3_nt: TGTGCCATCAGTGAGTCGTTCGCGGGGTCGGGGGCCCAGTACTTC

clone_size: -
v_call: TRBV19
d_call: TRBD1
j_call: TRBJ2-7
cdr3_aa: CASSFTGGRVEQYF
cdr3_nt: TGTGCCAGTAGCTTCACAGGGGGCCGAGTCGAGCAGTACTTC

clone_size: -
v_call: TRBV7-2
d_call: -
j_call: TRBJ1-4
cdr3_aa: CASSLVAGSEKLFF
cdr3_nt: TGTGCCAGCAGCTTAGTGGCAGGATCTGAAAAACTGTTTTTT

clone_size: -
v_call: TRBV10-3
d_call: -
j_call: TRBJ1-1
cdr3_aa: CAIRVSTMMNTEAFF
cdr3_nt: TGTGCCATCAGGGTCAGTACCATGATGAACACTGAAGCTTTCTTT

clone_size: -
v_call: TRBV6-6
d_call: -
j_call: TRBJ2-2
cdr3_aa: CASSPRLSDRELFF
cdr3_nt: TGTGCCAGCAGTCCCCGACTGTCCGACCGGGAGCTGTTTTTT

clone_size: -
v_call: TRBV4-1
d_call: -
j_call: TRBJ2-1
cdr3_aa: CASSQLGRGSTYNEQFF
cdr3_nt: TGCGCCAGCAGCCAGTTGGGCAGGGGTTCTACCTACAATGAGCAGTTCTTC

clone_size: -
v_call: TRBV10-3
d_call: -
j_call: TRBJ1-1
cdr3_aa: CATGSGGHTEAFF
cdr3_nt: TGTGCCACGGGGAGCGGGGGCCACACTGAAGCTTTCTTT

clone_size: few
v_call: TRBV6-5
d_call: -
j_call: TRBJ2-7
cdr3_aa: CASTQGSSYEQYF
cdr3_nt: TGTGCCAGCACCCAGGGAAGTTCCTACGAGCAGTACTTC

clone_size: few
v_call: TRBV4-1
d_call: -
j_call: TRBJ1-5
cdr3_aa: CASSQDSTLNQPQHF
cdr3_nt: TGCGCCAGCAGCCAAGACAGTACTCTCAATCAGCCCCAGCATTTT

clone_size: few
v_call: TRBV2
d_call: TRBD1
j_call: TRBJ1-1
cdr3_aa: CATYRQGANTEAFF
cdr3_nt: TGTGCCACTTACAGACAGGGAGCAAACACTGAAGCTTTCTTT

clone_size: -
v_call: TRBV5-1
d_call: TRBD2
j_call: TRBJ2-2
cdr3_aa: CASHTPTGLAGMTGELFF
cdr3_nt: TGCGCCAGCCACACACCTACAGGACTAGCGGGGATGACCGGGGAGCTGTTTTTT

clone_size: -
v_call: TRBV7-9
d_call: -
j_call: TRBJ2-7
cdr3_aa: CASSSPSWDGEFYEQYF
cdr3_nt: TGTGCCAGCAGCTCGCCCTCTTGGGACGGAGAGTTTTACGAGCAGTACTTC

clone_size: -
v_call: TRBV7-2
d_call: -
j_call: TRBJ1-1
cdr3_aa: CASSLLRNTEAFF
cdr3_nt: TGTGCCAGCAGCTTACTCCGGAACACTGAAGCTTTCTTT

clone_size: many
v_call: TRBV7-2
d_call: TRBD2
j_call: TRBJ2-7
cdr3_aa: CASSFRVFSGRETYEQYF
cdr3_nt: TGTGCCAGCAGCTTCCGAGTATTTAGCGGGAGGGAGACCTACGAGCAGTACTTC

clone_size: -
v_call: TRBV6-6
d_call: -
j_call: TRBJ1-5
cdr3_aa: CASSSSGGLQPQHF
cdr3_nt: TGTGCCAGCAGTTCGTCCGGGGGACTTCAGCCCCAGCATTTT

clone_size: -
v_call: TRBV6-5
d_call: -
j_call: TRBJ2-1
cdr3_aa: CASSYRSDAYNEQFF
cdr3_nt: TGTGCCAGCAGTTACCGGTCTGATGCCTACAATGAGCAGTTCTTC

clone_size: once
v_call: TRBV19
d_call: -
j_call: TRBJ2-7
cdr3_aa: CASSIGLAGTYEQYF
cdr3_nt: TGTGCCAGTAGTATAGGGCTCGCCGGGACCTACGAGCAGTACTTC

clone_size: -
v_call: TRBV5-1
d_call: -
j_call: TRBJ2-3
cdr3_aa: CASTSTDTQYF
cdr3_nt: TGCGCCAGCACCAGCACAGATACGCAGTATTTT

clone_size: -
v_call: TRBV15
d_call: TRBD1
j_call: TRBJ1-5
cdr3_aa: CATSGDRGNQPQHF
cdr3_nt: TGTGCCACCAGCGGAGACAGGGGCAATCAGCCCCAGCATTTT

clone_size: once
v_call: TRBV2
d_call: -
j_call: TRBJ2-7
cdr3_aa: CASSEVRGYEQYF
cdr3_nt: TGTGCCAGCAGTGAAGTTAGGGGATACGAGCAGTACTTC

clone_size: -
v_call: TRBV5-8
d_call: -
j_call: TRBJ2-6
cdr3_aa: CASSSYVYEPGANVLTF
cdr3_nt: TGTGCCAGCAGCTCCTATGTATATGAGCCTGGGGCCAACGTCCTGACTTTC

clone_size: few
v_call: TRBV29-1
d_call: -
j_call: TRBJ2-2
cdr3_aa: CSVAPDSPTGELFF
cdr3_nt: TGCAGCGTCGCCCCGGACAGCCCTACCGGGGAGCTGTTTTTT

clone_size: few
v_call: TRBV11-2
d_call: -
j_call: TRBJ2-7
cdr3_aa: CASSLMGHQYEQYF
cdr3_nt: TGTGCCAGCAGCCTAATGGGACACCAGTACGAGCAGTACTTC

clone_size: -
v_call: TRBV7-2
d_call: -
j_call: TRBJ1-1
cdr3_aa: CASSLGGQGGNAFF
cdr3_nt: TGTGCCAGCAGCTTAGGGGGTCAGGGTGGAAACGCTTTCTTT

clone_size: -
v_call: TRBV28
d_call: TRBD1
j_call: TRBJ1-1
cdr3_aa: CASSRDQGATEAFF
cdr3_nt: TGTGCCAGCAGTCGCGACCAGGGGGCCACTGAAGCTTTCTTT

clone_size: -
v_call: TRBV19
d_call: -
j_call: TRBJ1-2
cdr3_aa: CASSIIGTSYGYTF
cdr3_nt: TGTGCCAGTAGTATCATCGGGACGTCCTATGGCTACACCTTC